This T cell receptor beta chain came from a study of shared clonotypes between healthy human individuals. Recent vaccinations or acute infections were absent in the healthy HIV-negative adult donors. The CDR3 covers 10 residues. V lost 10 bases and J 7 bases, leaving 11 bases between the germline ends. CDR1 is ENHRY and CDR2 is SYGVKD in the germline V gene. Points on this clone: Antigen: not known.

General study findings and limits: The study found roughly 5% of naive CD4 clonotypes shared across four donors. Non-shared clonotypes displayed generation probabilities falling below those of clonotypes present in all four donors. Memory subsets generally showed lower estimated richness than naive subsets.

Clones were sequenced by immunoSEQ multiplex PCR, and TCRdb holds only the in-frame ones, with some missing. The sample lists 1,400,000 or so clones, 98% occurring once. The chain carries TRBV10-3 and TRBJ2-7; D ambiguous. This clonotype was sampled from a man younger than 45 in good health. Sequencing used naive CD4+ T cells sorted from blood. Subset here: CD45RA+ positively selected. The CDR3 reads CATAEQEQYF. CDR3 in DNA: TGTGCCACCGCCGAGCAAGAGCAGTACTTC.